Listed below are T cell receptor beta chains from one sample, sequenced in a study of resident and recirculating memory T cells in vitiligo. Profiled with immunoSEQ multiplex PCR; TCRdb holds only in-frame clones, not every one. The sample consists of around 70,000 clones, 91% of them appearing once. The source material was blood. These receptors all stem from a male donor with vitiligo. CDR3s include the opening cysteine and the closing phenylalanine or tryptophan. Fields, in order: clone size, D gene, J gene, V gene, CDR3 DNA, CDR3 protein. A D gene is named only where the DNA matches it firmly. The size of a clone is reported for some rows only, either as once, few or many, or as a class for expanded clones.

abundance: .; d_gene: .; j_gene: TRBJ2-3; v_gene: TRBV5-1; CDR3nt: TGCGCCAGCAGCTCCGGACAGACAGATACGCAGTATTTT; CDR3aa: CASSSGQTDTQYF
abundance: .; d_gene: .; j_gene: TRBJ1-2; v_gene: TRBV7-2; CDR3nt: TGTGCCAGCAGCTTAGCCCACACCTACTATGGCTACACCTTC; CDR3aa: CASSLAHTYYGYTF
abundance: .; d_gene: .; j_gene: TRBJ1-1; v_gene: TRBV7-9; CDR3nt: TGTGCCAGCAGCTACGGGGGCACTGAAGCTTTCTTT; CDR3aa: CASSYGGTEAFF
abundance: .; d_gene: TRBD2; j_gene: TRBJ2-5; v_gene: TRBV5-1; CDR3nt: TGCGCCAGCAGCTTGGCGACGGGGGGGGCTCGGGAGACCCAGTACTTC; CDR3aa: CASSLATGGARETQYF
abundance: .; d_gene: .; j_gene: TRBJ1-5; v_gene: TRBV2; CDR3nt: TGTGCCAGCAGTGGCCAGGGCACTAGCAATCAGCCCCAGCATTTT; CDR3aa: CASSGQGTSNQPQHF
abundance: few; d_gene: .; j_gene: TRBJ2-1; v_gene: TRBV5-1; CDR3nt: TGCGCCAGCAGCTTGGGCGTCGGAGGTACCTACAATGAGCAGTTCTTC; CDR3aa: CASSLGVGGTYNEQFF
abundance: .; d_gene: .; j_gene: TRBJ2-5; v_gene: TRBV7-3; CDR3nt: TGTGCCAGCAGCCCCAGGGCAGGAGAGACCCAGTACTTC; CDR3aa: CASSPRAGETQYF
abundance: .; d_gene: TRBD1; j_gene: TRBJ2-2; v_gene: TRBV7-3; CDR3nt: TGTGCCAGAGGGACCAGGGGGCGAGACGGGGAGCTGTTTTTT; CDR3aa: CARGTRGRDGELFF
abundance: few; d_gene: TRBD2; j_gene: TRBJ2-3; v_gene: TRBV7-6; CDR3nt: TGTGCCAGCAGCTTAGGAGGTAGCGGGGCGGATACGCAGTATTTT; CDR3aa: CASSLGGSGADTQYF
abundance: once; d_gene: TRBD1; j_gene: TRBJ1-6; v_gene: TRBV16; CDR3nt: TGTGCCAGCAGTGGACAGGGGATTGATTCACCCCTCCACTTT; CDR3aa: CASSGQGIDSPLHF
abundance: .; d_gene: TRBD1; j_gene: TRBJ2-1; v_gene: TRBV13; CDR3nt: TGTGCCAGCAGCTCTTGGACAGGGCTCCGCAATGAGCAGTTCTTC; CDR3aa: CASSSWTGLRNEQFF
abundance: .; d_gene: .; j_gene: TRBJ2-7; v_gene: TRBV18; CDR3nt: TGTGCCAGCTCACCACCAGACAGGATAAGCTCCTACGAGCAGTACTTC; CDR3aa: CASSPPDRISSYEQYF
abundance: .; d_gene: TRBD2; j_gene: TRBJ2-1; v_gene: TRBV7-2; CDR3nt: TGTGCCAGCAGCGCTAGCGGGGGGGAAACCTACAATGAGCAGTTCTTC; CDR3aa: CASSASGGETYNEQFF
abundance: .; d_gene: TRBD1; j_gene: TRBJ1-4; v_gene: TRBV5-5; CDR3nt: TGTGCCAGCAGCCCAGGACAGGGGGCGCGGACTAATGAAAAACTGTTTTTT; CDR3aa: CASSPGQGARTNEKLFF
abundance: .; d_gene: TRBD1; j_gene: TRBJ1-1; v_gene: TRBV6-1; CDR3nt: TGTGCCAGCAGAGACTTTCCGGGACAGAGTGAAGCTTTCTTT; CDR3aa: CASRDFPGQSEAFF
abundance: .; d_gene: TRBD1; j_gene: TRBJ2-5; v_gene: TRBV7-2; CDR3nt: TGTGCCAGCAGCCTAGGGGGACCAGGGGGAGAGACCCAGTACTTC; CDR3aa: CASSLGGPGGETQYF
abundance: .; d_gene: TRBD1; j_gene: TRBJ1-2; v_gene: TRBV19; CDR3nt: TGTGCCAGTAGTATACGGACAGGGCCGAGCTATGGCTACACCTTC; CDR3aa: CASSIRTGPSYGYTF
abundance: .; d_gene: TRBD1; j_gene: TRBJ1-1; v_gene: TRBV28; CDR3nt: TGTGCCAGCAGTGGCCTACCACAGGGGTACACTGAAGCTTTCTTT; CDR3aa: CASSGLPQGYTEAFF
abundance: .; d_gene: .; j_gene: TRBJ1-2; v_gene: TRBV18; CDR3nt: TGTGCCAGCTCACCAATCAGGGCTGAAGGCTACACCTTC; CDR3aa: CASSPIRAEGYTF
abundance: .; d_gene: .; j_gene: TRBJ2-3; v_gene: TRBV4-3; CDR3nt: TGCGCCAGCAGCCAAGACCACACAGATACGCAGTATTTT; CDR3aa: CASSQDHTDTQYF
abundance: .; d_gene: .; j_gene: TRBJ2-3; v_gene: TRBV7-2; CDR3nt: TGTGCCAGCAGCTTTGGGGGCCCAGATACGCAGTATTTT; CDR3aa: CASSFGGPDTQYF
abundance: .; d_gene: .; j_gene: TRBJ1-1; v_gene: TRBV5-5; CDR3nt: TGTGCCAGCAGCTTGATGCAGGGGTGGACTGAAGCTTTCTTT; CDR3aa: CASSLMQGWTEAFF
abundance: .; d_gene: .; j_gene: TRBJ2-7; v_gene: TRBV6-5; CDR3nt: TGTGCCAGCAGTTACTCGGGGGGGCCCTACGAGCAGTACTTC; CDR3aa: CASSYSGGPYEQYF
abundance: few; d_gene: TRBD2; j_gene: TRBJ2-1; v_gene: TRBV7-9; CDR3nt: TGTGCCAGCAGCTTAGGGGGACTAGCGGGGGGTACCCCCTACAATGAGCAGTTCTTC; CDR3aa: CASSLGGLAGGTPYNEQFF
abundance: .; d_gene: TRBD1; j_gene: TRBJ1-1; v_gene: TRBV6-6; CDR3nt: TGTGCCAGCAGACACCAAACAGGGGGCCCCACTGAAGCTTTCTTT; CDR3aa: CASRHQTGGPTEAFF
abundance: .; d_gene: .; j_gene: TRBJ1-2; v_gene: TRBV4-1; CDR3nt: TGCGCCAGCAGCCAAGATAATTCGGGTTTTGGCGGCTACACCTTC; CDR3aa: CASSQDNSGFGGYTF
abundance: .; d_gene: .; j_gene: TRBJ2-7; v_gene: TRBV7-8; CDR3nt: TGTGCCAGCAGCTTAGTGCGGGGGCCCTACGAGCAGTACTTC; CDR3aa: CASSLVRGPYEQYF
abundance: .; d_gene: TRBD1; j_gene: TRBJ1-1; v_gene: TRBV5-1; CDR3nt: TGCGCCAGCAGCCTAATTCCCCGGGACAGGTATCAAGGAGCTTTCTTT; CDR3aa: CASSLIPRDRYQGAFF
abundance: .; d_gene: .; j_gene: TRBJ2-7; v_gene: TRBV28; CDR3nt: TGTGCCAGCACCCTCCGGTTTGGGGGGGAGCAGTACTTC; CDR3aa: CASTLRFGGEQYF
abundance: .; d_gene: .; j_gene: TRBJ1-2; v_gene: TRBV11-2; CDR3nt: TGTGCCAGCAGCTGGAAGACAGGACCTAACTATGGCTACACCTTC; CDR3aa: CASSWKTGPNYGYTF
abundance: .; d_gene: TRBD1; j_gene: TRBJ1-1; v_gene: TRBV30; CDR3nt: TGTGCCTGGAGTGTACGTACAGGGGGCCGGACTGAAGCTTTCTTT; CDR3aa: CAWSVRTGGRTEAFF
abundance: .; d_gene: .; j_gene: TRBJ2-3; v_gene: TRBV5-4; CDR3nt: TGTGCCAGCAGCTTGAATCGGGCAGATACGCAGTATTTT; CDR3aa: CASSLNRADTQYF
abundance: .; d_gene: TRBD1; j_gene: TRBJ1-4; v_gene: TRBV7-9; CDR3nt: TGTGCCAGCAGCGGGACAGGGGGCGGTGAAAAACTGTTTTTT; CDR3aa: CASSGTGGGEKLFF
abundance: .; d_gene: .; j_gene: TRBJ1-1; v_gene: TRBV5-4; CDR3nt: TGTGCCAGCAGCTTGGAGGGGAGGGCTGAAGCTTTCTTT; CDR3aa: CASSLEGRAEAFF
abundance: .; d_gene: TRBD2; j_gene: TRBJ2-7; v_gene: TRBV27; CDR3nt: TGTGCCAGCAGTAAATTTAGCGGGGTTCCCCCCGAGCAGTACTTC; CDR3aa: CASSKFSGVPPEQYF
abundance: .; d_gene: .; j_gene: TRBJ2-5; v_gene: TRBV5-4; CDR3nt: TGTGCCAGCAGGGGTATAGGGGCTGGAGAGACCCAGTACTTC; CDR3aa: CASRGIGAGETQYF
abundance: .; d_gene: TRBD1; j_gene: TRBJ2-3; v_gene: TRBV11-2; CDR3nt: TGTGCCAGCAGCTTCCGGGACAGGACTTTCACAGATACGCAGTATTTT; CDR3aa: CASSFRDRTFTDTQYF
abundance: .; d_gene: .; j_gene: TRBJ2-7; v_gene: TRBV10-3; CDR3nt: TGTGCCATCACCCAGACAGGGGGAGTAGCGGGGGGTATTTACGAGCAGTACTTC; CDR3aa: CAITQTGGVAGGIYEQYF
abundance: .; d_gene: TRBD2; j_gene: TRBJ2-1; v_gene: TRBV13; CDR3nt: TGTGCCAGCAGCTTAGGGCGGGGGGGCCCTAATGAGCAGTTCTTC; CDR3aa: CASSLGRGGPNEQFF
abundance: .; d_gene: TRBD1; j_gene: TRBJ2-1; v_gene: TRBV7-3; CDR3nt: TGTGCCAGCAGCCTCCCCCCGGGACAGGGAAACAATGAGCAGTTCTTC; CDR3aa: CASSLPPGQGNNEQFF
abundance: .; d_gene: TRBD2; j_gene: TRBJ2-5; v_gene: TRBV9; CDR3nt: TGTGCCAGCAGCATGGGAAAAGGTAGCGGGGAGAAAGAGACCCAGTACTTC; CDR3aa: CASSMGKGSGEKETQYF
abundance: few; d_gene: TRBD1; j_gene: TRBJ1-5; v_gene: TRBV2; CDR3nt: TGTGCCAGCCGGGCGGTACAGGGGGATCAGCCCCAGCATTTT; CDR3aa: CASRAVQGDQPQHF
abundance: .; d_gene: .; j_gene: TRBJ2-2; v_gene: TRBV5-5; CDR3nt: TGTGCCAGCAGCTTTCACGGCAGGGACTCAAACACCGGGGAGCTGTTTTTT; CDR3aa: CASSFHGRDSNTGELFF
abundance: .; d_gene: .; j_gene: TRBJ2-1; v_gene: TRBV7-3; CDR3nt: TGTGCCAGCAGCCCTCACGCAGGGGGGTGGGACAATGAGCAGTTCTTC; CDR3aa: CASSPHAGGWDNEQFF
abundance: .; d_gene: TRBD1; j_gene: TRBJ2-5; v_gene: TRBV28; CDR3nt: TGTGCCAGCAGTTTCTTGGACAGGGGGCTGAAGACCCAGTACTTC; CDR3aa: CASSFLDRGLKTQYF
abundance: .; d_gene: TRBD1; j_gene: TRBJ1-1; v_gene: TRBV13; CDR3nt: TGTGCCAGCAGCTTAGGGACAGGGTTCACTGAAGCTTTCTTT; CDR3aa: CASSLGTGFTEAFF